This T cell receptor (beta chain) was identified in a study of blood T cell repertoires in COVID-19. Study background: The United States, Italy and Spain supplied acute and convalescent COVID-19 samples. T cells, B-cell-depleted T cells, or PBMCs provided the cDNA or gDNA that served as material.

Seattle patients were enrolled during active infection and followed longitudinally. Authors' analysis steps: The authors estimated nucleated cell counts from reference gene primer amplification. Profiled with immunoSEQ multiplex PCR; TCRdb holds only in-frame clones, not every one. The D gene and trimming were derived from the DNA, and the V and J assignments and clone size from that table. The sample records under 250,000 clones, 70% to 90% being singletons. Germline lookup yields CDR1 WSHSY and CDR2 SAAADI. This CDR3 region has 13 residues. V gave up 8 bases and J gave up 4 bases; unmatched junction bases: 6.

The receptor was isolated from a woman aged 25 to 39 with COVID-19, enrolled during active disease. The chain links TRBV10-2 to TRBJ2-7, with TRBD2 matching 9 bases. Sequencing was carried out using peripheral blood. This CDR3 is CASSAGGLYEQYF. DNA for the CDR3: TGCGCCAGCTCGGCGGGGGGGCTGTACGAGCAGTACTTC.